Sample share makes the clone carrying this T cell receptor beta chain large (0.1 to 1%). The record originates from a study of spatial heterogeneity in lung cancer. Turning to the study itself: Alpha-chain sequences were detected in numbers that were consistently lower than beta-chain sequences. Unique TCR and UMI combinations averaged more than ten appearances each in raw reads.

The time point was: sample taken at primary tumor resection. Whole RNA, which was extracted from tumor, nontumor lung tissue or frozen PBMC, was sequenced without any cell sorting. Donors were roughly 70 untreated early-stage non-small cell lung cancer patients. The library protocol tagged each TCR cDNA with a unique molecular identifier. One entry per CDR3 protein, called by TCRdb with MiXCR from the 5' RACE reads. The data contain approximately 1,500 distinct CDR3 sequences, 7% to 10% of them singletons. The V gene's germline CDR1 is SGHTA and CDR2 FQGNSA. The CDR3 has 14 residues. The V end was cut by 5 bases, the J end by 2 bases, with 13 bases between.

The sequence was collected from a female donor with early-stage non-small cell lung cancer. The chain carries TRBV7-2 and TRBJ2-7; D is possibly TRBD1 or TRBD2 (5 bases each). This material consisted of normal lung tissue next to the tumor, taken at surgery. The CDR3 here is CASSHRGPTYEQYF. The CDR3 bases are TGTGCCAGCAGCCACCGGGGCCCAACCTACGAGCAGTACTTC.